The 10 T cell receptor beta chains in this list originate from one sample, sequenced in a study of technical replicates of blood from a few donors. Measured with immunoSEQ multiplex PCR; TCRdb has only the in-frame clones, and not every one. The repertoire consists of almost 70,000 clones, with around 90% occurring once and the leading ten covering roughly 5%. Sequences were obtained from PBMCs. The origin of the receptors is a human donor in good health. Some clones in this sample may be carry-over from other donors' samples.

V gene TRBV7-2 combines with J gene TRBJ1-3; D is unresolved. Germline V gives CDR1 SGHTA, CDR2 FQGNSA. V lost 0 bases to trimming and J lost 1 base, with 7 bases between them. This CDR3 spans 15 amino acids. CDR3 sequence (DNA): TGTGCCAGCAGCTTAGCGTACGGGTCTGGAAACACCATATATTTT. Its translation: CASSLAYGSGNTIYF. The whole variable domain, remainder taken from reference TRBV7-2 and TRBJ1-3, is GAGVSQSPSNKVTEKGKDVELRCDPISGHTALYWYRQSLGQGLEFLIYFQGNSAPDKSGLPSDRFSAERTGGSVSTLTIQRTQQEDSAVYLCASSLAYGSGNTIYFGEGSWLTVV.

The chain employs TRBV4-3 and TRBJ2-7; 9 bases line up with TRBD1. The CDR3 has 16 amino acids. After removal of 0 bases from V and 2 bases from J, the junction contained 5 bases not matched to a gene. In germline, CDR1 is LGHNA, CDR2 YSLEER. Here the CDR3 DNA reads TGCGCCAGCAGCCAAGAATTGGGGACAGGGACCTACGAGCAGTACTTC. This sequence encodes CASSQELGTGTYEQYF.

The CDR3 loop reads CASSKRGQEDYNEQFF. CDR3 bases: TGTGCCAGCAGTAAAAGGGGACAGGAAGATTACAATGAGCAGTTCTTC. The chain combines TRBV6-6 with TRBJ2-1; 8 positions match TRBD1. The germline gives CDR1 MNHNY, CDR2 SVGAGI (reference sequence). The length of the CDR3 is 16 residues. Unmatched junction bases numbered 10, after V lost 5 bases and J lost 4 bases.

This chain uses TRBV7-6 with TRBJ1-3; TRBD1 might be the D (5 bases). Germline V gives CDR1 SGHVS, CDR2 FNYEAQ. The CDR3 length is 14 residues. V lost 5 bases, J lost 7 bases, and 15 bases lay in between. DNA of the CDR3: TGTGCCAGCAGCCCAGGGCCAGGGATTAACACCATATATTTT. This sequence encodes CASSPGPGINTIYF.

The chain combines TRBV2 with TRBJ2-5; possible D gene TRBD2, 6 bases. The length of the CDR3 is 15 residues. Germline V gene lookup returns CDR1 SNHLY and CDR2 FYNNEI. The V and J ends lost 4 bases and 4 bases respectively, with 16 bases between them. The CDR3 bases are TGTGCCAGCAGTGCCCCCTACGCGGGGAGAGAGACCCAGTACTTC. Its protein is CASSAPYAGRETQYF.

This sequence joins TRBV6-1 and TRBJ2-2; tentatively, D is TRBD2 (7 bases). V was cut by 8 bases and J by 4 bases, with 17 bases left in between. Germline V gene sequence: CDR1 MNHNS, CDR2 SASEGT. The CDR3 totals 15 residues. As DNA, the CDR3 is TGTGCCAGCGAGGAGGGGGGGCGGGTCACCGGGGAGCTGTTTTTT. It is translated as CASEEGGRVTGELFF.

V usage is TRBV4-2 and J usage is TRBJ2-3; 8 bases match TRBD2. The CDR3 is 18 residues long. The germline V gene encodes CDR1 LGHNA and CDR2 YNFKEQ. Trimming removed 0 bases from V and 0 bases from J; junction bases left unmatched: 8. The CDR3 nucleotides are TGTGCCAGCAGCCAAGACCTCGTCGCTAGCGGGAGCACAGATACGCAGTATTTT. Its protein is CASSQDLVASGSTDTQYF.

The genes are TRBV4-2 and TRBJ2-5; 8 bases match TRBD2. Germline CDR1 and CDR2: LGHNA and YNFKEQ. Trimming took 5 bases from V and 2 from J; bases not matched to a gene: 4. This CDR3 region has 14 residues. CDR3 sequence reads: CASSVRLAQETQYF. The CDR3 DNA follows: TGTGCCAGCAGCGTCCGACTAGCGCAAGAGACCCAGTACTTC.

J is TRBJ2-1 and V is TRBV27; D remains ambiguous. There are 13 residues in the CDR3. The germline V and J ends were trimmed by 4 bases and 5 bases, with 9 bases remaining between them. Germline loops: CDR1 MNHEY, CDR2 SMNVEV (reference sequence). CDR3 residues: CASSSTTNNEQFF. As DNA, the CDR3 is TGTGCCAGCAGTTCGACAACCAACAATGAGCAGTTCTTC.

The CDR3 region has the DNA TGCGCCAGCAGCCAAGAGCTAGGGGGCGAGCAGTACTTC. Protein: CASSQELGGEQYF. The chain couples TRBV4-1 to TRBJ2-7, with a tentative D call TRBD1 (6 bases). Germline values: CDR1 MGHRA, CDR2 YSYEKL. The CDR3 is 13 residues long. Trimming removed 0 bases from V and 6 bases from J, with 9 bases in between.